This T cell receptor (beta chain) was observed in a study of T cells after yellow fever vaccination. This CDR3 is built from 14 residues. Germline CDR1 and CDR2: SNHLY and FYNNEI. Trimming cost V 6 bases and J 2 bases; bases outside gene matches: 6. It was through 5'RACE template switching that TCR cDNA was made, with a universal primer site and UMIs added. Each CDR3 protein gets one entry after TCRdb re-called the 5' RACE reads with MiXCR. The sample has 550,000 or so distinct CDR3 sequences, less than 20% seen once. This TCR was recovered from a man under 40 who received the YFV17D yellow fever vaccine. Material: PBMCs, obtained 15 days after the yellow fever booster vaccination. This chain connects TRBV2 to TRBJ2-7; the match to TRBD1 covers 8 bases. The CDR3 nucleotides read TGTGCCAGCAGACGACAGGGGTTGACCTACGAGCAGTACTTC. Protein: CASRRQGLTYEQYF.